This T cell receptor (beta chain) appears in the sequencing data of a study of immunodeficiency (dated by TCRdb to 2018 to 2020). Turning to the overall study: The repertoires were analyzed to search for VDJ recombination defects and oligoclonality.

Genomic DNA was isolated using the QIAamp DNA Blood Mini Kit and then sent out for immunoSEQ repertoire analysis. Multiplex PCR was used to amplify CDR3 regions from a standard amount of genomic DNA template. The PCR products underwent sequencing on an Illumina platform. Per the source publication's procedure: Sequences were mapped to a reference, using V, D and J gene definitions from IMGT. To get rid of PCR and sequencing errors, closely related sequences were merged using a nearest-neighbor clustering algorithm. V, D and J usage was analyzed in productive unique and total sequences using ImmunoSEQ Analyzer tools and R version 3.6.1. In TCRdb, the immuneACCESS table is reduced to in-frame sequences with V and J assigned. These tables do not hold every clone; where another copy was compared, an unresolved V gene accounts for under half, and the others remain unexplained. For V, J and clone size, that table is used; D and trimming come from the DNA. The sample profile shows about a thousand clones; 80% to 95% of them were found once. Roughly 1.8% of the sample is in the top ten clones.

The germline V end is reduced by 3 bases and the J end by 0 bases; junction bases left unmatched: 4. In the germline V gene, CDR1 corresponds to LGHNA and CDR2 to YNFKEQ. The CDR3 sequence holds 16 residues, the cysteine and phenylalanine included. Of the read, only the CDR3 DNA is kept; its 48 bases are in frame from base 1. The study at large found these results: Based on top-100 and total clonotype frequencies, severe oligoclonality showed up in patient CD8+ T cells, whereas patient CD4+ T cells did not show severe oligoclonality. In the entropy comparisons of patients versus healthy controls, patients were shown as n=3 (open circles), and an effect on thymic development was only suggested as possible. CD4+ T cell V-J pairing and productive entropy appeared similar between patients and controls.

Concerning this clone: No cognate antigen has been identified for it. Base qualities are not recorded, but no much larger clone differs from it by a single base.

CD3+CD4+ T cells were sorted from fresh PBMCs before TCR sequencing. Sequencing was performed on CD4+ T cells from blood. The chain uses TRBV4-2 and TRBJ2-3, with 9 bases in between that match TRBD2. This sequence was found in a female donor. For the CDR3, the sequence is CASSQAGGLSTDTQYF. At the DNA level, the sequence is TGTGCCAGCAGCCAGGCGGGGGGGCTCAGCACAGATACGCAGTATTTT.